This T cell receptor (beta chain) appears in the sequencing data of a study of blood T cell repertoires in COVID-19. As for the study in general: The United States, Italy and Spain supplied acute and convalescent COVID-19 samples.

This CDR3 has 14 amino acids. Germline values: CDR1 MDHEN, CDR2 SYDVKM. The ends were cut back, 4 bases at V and 6 bases at J, with 13 bases in the middle. Methods used by the authors: How many nucleated cells were present was estimated from reference gene primer amplification. Libraries were prepared by immunoSEQ multiplex PCR; TCRdb keeps only in-frame clonotypes and omits some of them. The V and J calls and clone size were taken over from that table, and D and trimming were inferred from the DNA. Of about 300,000 clones in the sample, about 90% are singletons; the top ten hold approximately 1.8%. This clonotype was sampled from a woman aged 25 to 39 with COVID-19, enrolled during active disease. This chain connects TRBV28 to TRBJ1-5, with D uncertain. The sample taken for sequencing was peripheral blood. CDR3 bases: TGTGCCAGCAGTTGGCGGGTCTCAGGTCAGCCCCAGCATTTT. Encoded protein: CASSWRVSGQPQHF.